The following is a T cell receptor (beta chain) sequence with its context. The sample is drawn from a study of blood T cell repertoires in COVID-19. In the source study's methods: Estimation of nucleated cell counts relied on the amplification of reference gene primers. Clones were read by immunoSEQ multiplex PCR, and TCRdb kept only the in-frame ones, dropping some. D and trimming were read from the DNA, whereas the V and J calls and clone size are those reported in that table. The sample has just over 250,000 clones; about 86% are singletons. All enrollees were roughly 18 to 95 years old and from some 24 US areas. Participants had their cohort set by participant-reported clinical history. This CDR3 comprises 16 residues. V lost 5 bases and J lost 4; bases outside the gene matches: 9. Germline-derived CDR1 and CDR2 are SGHTA and FQGNSA.

The sample taken for sequencing was PBMCs or T cells enriched from blood (not recorded which). This clonotype was sampled from a man aged 25-40 years with acute COVID-19. V gene TRBV7-2 combines with J gene TRBJ1-5; TRBD1 aligns across 9 bases. The CDR3 bases are TGTGCCAGCAGCGGGGGACAGGGAGTTTGGAATCAGCCCCAGCATTTT. This translates into CASSGGQGVWNQPQHF.